The sample holds a few counts of the clone carrying this T cell receptor (beta chain). Its antigen is currently unknown. The CDR3 runs 15 residues. The junction had 6 bases not matched to a gene; V was cut back by 2 bases and J by 4 bases. The germline V gene has CDR1 GTSNPN and CDR2 SVGIG (reference sequence). The data were taken from a study of T cells after yellow fever vaccination. Points from the study as a whole: Only a minor proportion of clonotypes was detected across both CD4 and CD8 compartments. Clones from primary vaccination mostly reappeared after the booster (96% CD4, over 85% CD8). Peak timing came faster in the weaker secondary response, day 5 versus 15.

Generation of TCR cDNA used 5'RACE template switching (which added a universal primer site and UMIs). TCRdb redid the calling of the 5' RACE reads with MiXCR, one entry per CDR3 protein. This table holds about 300,000 distinct CDR3 sequences, roughly 6.8% found once. Material: PBMCs, obtained roughly 45 days after the first yellow fever vaccination. The chain links TRBV30 to TRBJ2-2; 8 positions agree with TRBD2. The clonotype was recovered from a man aged 18 to 29 who received the YFV17D yellow fever vaccine. The chain's CDR3 is CAWSSGRGGTGELFF. CDR3 DNA sequence: TGTGCCTGGAGTTCCGGTCGGGGGGGCACCGGGGAGCTGTTTTTT.